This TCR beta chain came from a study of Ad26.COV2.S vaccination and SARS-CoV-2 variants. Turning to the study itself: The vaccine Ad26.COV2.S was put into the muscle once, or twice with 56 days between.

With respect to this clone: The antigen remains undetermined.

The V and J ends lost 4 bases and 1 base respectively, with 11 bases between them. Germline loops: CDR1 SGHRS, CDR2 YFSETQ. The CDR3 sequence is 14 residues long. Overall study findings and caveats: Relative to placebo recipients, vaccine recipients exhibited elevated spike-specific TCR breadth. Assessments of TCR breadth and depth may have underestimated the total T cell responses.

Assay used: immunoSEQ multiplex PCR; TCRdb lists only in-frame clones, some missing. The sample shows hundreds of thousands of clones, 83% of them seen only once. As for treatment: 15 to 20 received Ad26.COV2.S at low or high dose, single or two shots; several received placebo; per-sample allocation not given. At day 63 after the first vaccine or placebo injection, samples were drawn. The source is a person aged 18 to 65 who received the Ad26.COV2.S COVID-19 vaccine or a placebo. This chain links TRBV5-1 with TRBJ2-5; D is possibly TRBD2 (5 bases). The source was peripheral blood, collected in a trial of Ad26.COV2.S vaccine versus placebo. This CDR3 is CASSGVGSQETQYF. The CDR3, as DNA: TGCGCCAGCAGCGGGGTGGGGAGCCAAGAGACCCAGTACTTC.